The 7 T cell receptor beta chains below were found in one sample sequenced in a study of CD4+ T cells in melanoma. The table came from immunoSEQ multiplex PCR; TCRdb's copy has only in-frame clones and leaves some out. The sample includes some 10,000 clones, almost 70% of them seen just once. The sample was peripheral blood. Source of these receptors: a human donor with melanoma.

This chain joins TRBV27 and TRBJ2-5, with 14 bases matching TRBD2. V shed 5 bases, J shed 7 bases, and the junction held 12 bases outside the gene matches. Germline loops: CDR1 MNHEY, CDR2 SMNVEV (reference sequence). CDR3 length: 17 residues. The CDR3 sequence is CASSQGRLAGGLGTQYF. Written as DNA, the CDR3 is TGTGCCAGCAGTCAAGGAAGACTAGCGGGGGGGTTGGGGACCCAGTACTTC.

V and J are TRBV30 and TRBJ1-5; D perhaps matches TRBD1 (5 bases). The length of the CDR3 is 11 residues. V was shortened by 5 bases and J by 11 bases, with 13 bases between the two germline ends. Germline V gene lookup returns CDR1 GTSNPN and CDR2 SVGIG (reference sequence). The CDR3 coding sequence is TGTGCCTGGTGCAGGGTTTCGGCCCAGCATTTT. The encoded protein is CAWCRVSAQHF.

The chain recombines TRBV29-1 with TRBJ2-1; TRBD1 aligns across 9 bases. The germline CDR1 and CDR2 sequences are SQVTM and ANQGSEA. CDR3 length: 16 residues. V lost 0 bases and J lost 4; bases outside the gene matches: 7. The CDR3 DNA is TGCAGCGTTGAAGATTTTGGGGACAGGGAATACAATGAGCAGTTCTTC. Its protein is CSVEDFGDREYNEQFF.

This sequence joins TRBV18 and TRBJ1-4; D remains ambiguous. V lost 2 bases and J lost 0, with 7 bases in between. The CDR3 runs 15 residues. The germline gives CDR1 KGHSH, CDR2 LQKENI. The CDR3 loop is CASSPRRATNEKLFF. As DNA, the CDR3 is TGTGCCAGCTCACCAAGGAGGGCAACTAATGAAAAACTGTTTTTT.

V and J are TRBV10-3 and TRBJ2-1; perhaps TRBD1 as D (5 bases). Germline CDR1 reads ENHRY; CDR2 reads SYGVKD. CDR3 length: 14 residues. V lost 7 bases to trimming and J lost 3 bases, with 13 bases between them. The CDR3 spells CAIKGAGRYNEQFF. The CDR3 nucleotides read TGTGCCATCAAAGGGGCAGGGCGCTACAATGAGCAGTTCTTC.

The chain uses TRBV19 and TRBJ2-7; 9 bases align to TRBD2. CDR3 length: 19 residues. Germline V gene lookup returns CDR1 LNHDA and CDR2 SQIVND (reference sequence). V lost 4 bases to trimming and J lost 7 bases; unmatched junction nucleotides: 23. The CDR3 sequence: CASSNDLLGASGDYLEQYF. The CDR3 DNA is TGTGCCAGTAGTAACGACCTCCTTGGAGCTAGCGGGGATTACTTAGAGCAGTACTTC.

This clone is labeled medium-sized. The V call is TRBV7-6, the J call TRBJ1-1; D may be TRBD1 (6 bases). Trimming removed 2 bases at V and 1 base at J, with 23 bases between. CDR3 length: 19 amino acids. CDR1 and CDR2 (germline): SGHVS, FNYEAQ. The CDR3 coding sequence is TGTGCCAGCAGCTTAAGAGATTTCGGATTTGCAGGGGAGAACACTGAAGCTTTCTTT. The encoded protein is CASSLRDFGFAGENTEAFF.